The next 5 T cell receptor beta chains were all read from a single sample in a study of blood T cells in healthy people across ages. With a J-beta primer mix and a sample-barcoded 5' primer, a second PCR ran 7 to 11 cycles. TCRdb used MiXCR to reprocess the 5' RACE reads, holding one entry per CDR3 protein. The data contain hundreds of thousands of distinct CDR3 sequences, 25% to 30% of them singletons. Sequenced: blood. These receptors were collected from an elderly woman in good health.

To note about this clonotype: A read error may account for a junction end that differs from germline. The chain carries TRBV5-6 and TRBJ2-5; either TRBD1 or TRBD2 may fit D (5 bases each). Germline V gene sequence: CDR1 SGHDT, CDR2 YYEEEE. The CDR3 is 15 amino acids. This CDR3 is CASSLVGTPRNEQYF. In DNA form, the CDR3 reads TGCGCCAGCAGCTTGGTGGGGACCCCCCGCAATGAGCAGTACTTC.

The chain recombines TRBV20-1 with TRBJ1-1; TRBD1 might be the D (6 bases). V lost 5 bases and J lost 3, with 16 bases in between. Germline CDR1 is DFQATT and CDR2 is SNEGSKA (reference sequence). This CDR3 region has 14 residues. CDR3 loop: CSARRLAGDTEAFF. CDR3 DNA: TGCAGTGCTCGCAGACTAGCAGGGGACACTGAAGCTTTCTTT.

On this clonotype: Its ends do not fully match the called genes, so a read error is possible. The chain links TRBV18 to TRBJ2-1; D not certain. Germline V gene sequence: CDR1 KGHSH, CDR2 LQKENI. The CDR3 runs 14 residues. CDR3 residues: CTSSPGQLYNEQFF. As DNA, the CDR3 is TGTACCAGCTCACCGGGCCAGCTTTACAATGAGCAGTTCTTC.

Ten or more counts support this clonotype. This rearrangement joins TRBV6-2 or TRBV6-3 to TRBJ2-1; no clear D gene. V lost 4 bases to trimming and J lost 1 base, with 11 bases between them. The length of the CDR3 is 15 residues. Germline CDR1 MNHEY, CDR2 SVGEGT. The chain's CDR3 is CASSFGRSSYNEQFF. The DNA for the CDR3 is TGTGCCAGCAGTTTTGGCCGAAGTTCCTACAATGAGCAGTTCTTC.

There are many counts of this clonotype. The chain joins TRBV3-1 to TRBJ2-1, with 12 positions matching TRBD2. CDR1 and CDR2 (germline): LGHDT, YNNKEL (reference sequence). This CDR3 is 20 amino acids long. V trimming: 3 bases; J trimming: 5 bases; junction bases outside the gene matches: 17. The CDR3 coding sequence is TGTGCCAGCAGCCATCCCCTTTCCCGGACTAGCGGGGTGAGAAACAATGAGCAGTTCTTC. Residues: CASSHPLSRTSGVRNNEQFF.